The source of this TCR beta chain is a study of somatic mutations in cytotoxic T cells in rheumatoid arthritis. CDR1 is SGHAT, CDR2 FQNNGV, per germline. There are 15 residues in the CDR3. Trimming removed 5 bases from V and 7 bases from J, with 17 bases in between. Produced via immunoSEQ multiplex PCR; TCRdb's table is partial and in-frame only. The sample contains around 16,000 clones, nearly 80% of which appear only once. Sequencing input: CD8+ T cells sorted from blood. The receptor comes from an adult with rheumatoid arthritis. This rearrangement joins TRBV11-2 to TRBJ1-4, with a tentative D call TRBD1 (6 bases). CDR3 residues: CASSPRGGGGEKLFF. The CDR3 DNA is TGTGCCAGCAGCCCGAGGGGAGGGGGGGGTGAAAAACTGTTTTTT. The variable domain in full, with the rest retrieved from reference TRBV11-2 and TRBJ1-4, is EAGVAQSPRYKIIEKRQSVAFWCNPISGHATLYWYQQILGQGPKLLIQFQNNGVVDDSQLPKDRFSAERLKGVDSTLKIQPAKLEDSAVYLCASSPRGGGGEKLFFGSGTQLSVL.